This passage covers 7 T cell receptor beta chains from one sample sequenced in a study of CD8+CD57+ T cells in acquired aplastic anemia. Both TCR beta VDJ combination and CDR3 sequence profiling were carried out. Genomic DNA was the template for this profiling. Via MiXCR, TCRdb re-called the reads, giving one row per CDR3 protein. The sample has about 210,000 distinct CDR3 sequences, roughly 35% seen once. The sequenced sample consisted of sorted CD4+, CD8+, or CD8+CD57+ T cells (not recorded which) from PBMCs. The receptors were sampled from a human donor in good health, serving as a control.

Many counts were recorded for this clonotype. CDR3 coding DNA: TGTGCCAGCAGGAGAAAGACAGAGACCTACGAGCAGTACTTC. Its protein is CASRRKTETYEQYF. The chain has TRBV6-1 and TRBJ2-7, with D possibly being TRBD1 (5 bases). The length of the CDR3 is 14 residues. The V and J ends lost 6 bases and 2 bases respectively, with 14 bases between them. CDR1 is MNHNS and CDR2 is SASEGT in the germline V gene.

This clonotype showed up many times. The gene calls are TRBV5-1 and TRBJ2-7; tentatively, D is TRBD1 or TRBD2 (5 bases each). CDR3 length: 15 amino acids. The germline CDR1 and CDR2 sequences are SGHRS and YFSETQ. Trimming took 0 bases from V and 5 from J, leaving 15 bases between them. CDR3: CASSLVGTQPNEQYF. Written as DNA, the CDR3 is TGCGCCAGCAGCTTGGTAGGGACCCAACCTAACGAGCAGTACTTC.

The chain couples TRBV18 to TRBJ2-1; TRBD2 matches 9 bases. Trimming cost V 3 bases and J 0 bases; bases outside gene matches: 12. The CDR3 is 19 residues long. Germline V gene lookup returns CDR1 KGHSH and CDR2 LQKENI. The CDR3: CASSPKSSGDRLSYNEQFF. For the CDR3, the DNA is TGTGCCAGCTCACCCAAGTCTAGCGGGGACCGGCTCTCCTACAATGAGCAGTTCTTC. The variable domain in full, with the rest retrieved from reference TRBV18 and TRBJ2-1, is NAGVMQNPRHLVRRRGQEARLRCSPMKGHSHVYWYRQLPEEGLKFMVYLQKENIIDESGMPKERFSAEFPKEGPSILRIQQVVRGDSAAYFCASSPKSSGDRLSYNEQFFGPGTRLTVL.

This clonotype turned up a few times. The chain couples TRBV12-3 or TRBV12-4 to TRBJ1-1, with 10 bases identical to TRBD1. V trimming: 6 bases; J trimming: 4 bases; junction bases outside the gene matches: 5. The CDR3 is 14 amino acids. CDR3 DNA sequence: TGTGCCAGCAGGAGACAGGGGGCCACCACTGAAGCTTTCTTT. It encodes CASRRQGATTEAFF.

Notes on this clonotype: Possible read error: a much larger clone is one base away. The V and J genes are TRBV20-1 and TRBJ1-2, with D perhaps matching TRBD1 (5 bases). The CDR3 has 15 residues. Trimming stripped 5 bases from V and 4 bases from J, with 20 bases between. From germline, CDR1 is DFQATT and CDR2 SNEGSKA (reference sequence). The CDR3 is CSARVVGGWSYGYTF. CDR3 sequence (DNA): TGCAGTGCTCGCGTGGTCGGGGGTTGGAGCTATGGCTACACCTTC.

A few counts support this clonotype. The J gene is TRBJ2-1, the V gene TRBV7-2; D gene unclear. CDR3 length equals 13 residues. CDR1 and CDR2 (germline): SGHTA, FQGNSA. V lost 1 base and J lost 3, with 4 bases in between. The CDR3 loop reads CASSLGNYNEQFF. The CDR3, as DNA: TGTGCCAGCAGCTTAGGGAACTACAATGAGCAGTTCTTC.

This clonotype was found a few times. This chain links TRBV20-1 with TRBJ1-2; 7 nucleotides line up with TRBD1. The CDR3 runs to 14 residues. Germline CDR1 reads DFQATT; CDR2 reads SNEGSKA (reference sequence). Trimming removed 3 bases from V and 4 bases from J; junction bases left unmatched: 8. As DNA, the CDR3 is TGCAGTGCTAGTACTCCAGGGGGTCGCTATGGCTACACCTTC. Amino acids: CSASTPGGRYGYTF.